One and the same sample provided the 15 T cell receptor beta chains below, sequenced in a study of CD8 T cells in ankylosing spondylitis. TCRdb re-called the 5' RACE reads through MiXCR, storing one row per CDR3 protein. The sample records 250,000 to 300,000 distinct CDR3 sequences, 20% being singletons. What was sequenced was blood, either unsorted or a sorted T cell fraction (not recorded which). The receptors shown here come from a male donor with ankylosing spondylitis or in good health (not recorded which).

The gene calls are TRBV20-1 and TRBJ2-4; TRBD2 matches 9 bases. V shed 6 bases, J shed 8 bases, and the junction held 14 bases outside the gene matches. CDR1 and CDR2 from the germline V gene are DFQATT and SNEGSKA (reference sequence). The length of the CDR3 is 15 residues. CDR3 coding DNA: TGCAGTGCCACCATCCCGTGGCGGGAGGGCCACATTCAGTACTTC. Its protein product is CSATIPWREGHIQYF.

The chain employs TRBV20-1 and TRBJ2-1, with D possibly being TRBD1 or TRBD2 (6 bases each). V was cut by 6 bases and J by 1 base, with 16 bases left in between. The CDR3 runs to 15 residues. Germline CDR1 and CDR2: DFQATT and SNEGSKA (reference sequence). This CDR3 is CSAEEWGASYNEQFF. CDR3 bases: TGCAGTGCCGAGGAGTGGGGGGCTTCCTACAATGAGCAGTTCTTC.

The J gene is TRBJ2-7, the V gene TRBV20-1; D is perhaps TRBD2 (5 bases). This CDR3 has 12 residues. Germline assignment: CDR1 DFQATT and CDR2 SNEGSKA (reference sequence). Deletions cut 6 bases from V and 8 bases from J, with 17 bases between. The CDR3 DNA reads TGCAGTGCCGCCGAGGGTGTTTTCAAGCAGTACGTC. Residues: CSAAEGVFKQYV.

This clonotype was detected ten times or more. The genes are TRBV15 and TRBJ2-1; D not certain. The CDR3 totals 12 residues. Trimming removed 1 base at V and 7 bases at J, with 5 bases between. Looked up from germline, CDR1 is LNHNV and CDR2 is YYDKDF (reference sequence). CDR3 sequence reads: CATSRVVNEQFF. In nucleotides, the CDR3 is TGTGCCACCAGCAGAGTCGTAAATGAGCAGTTCTTC.

This clonotype was seen only a few times. The rearrangement joins TRBV12-3 or TRBV12-4 to TRBJ2-1; TRBD2 matches 7 bases. The CDR3 has 14 amino acids. The V segment lost 5 bases and the J segment 3 bases; nucleotides outside the gene matches: 4. CDR3 coding DNA: TGTGCCAGCAGTCAACTAGCGAACTACAATGAGCAGTTCTTC. It translates to CASSQLANYNEQFF.

This clonotype was seen a few times. The V call is TRBV4-2, the J call TRBJ1-6, with D perhaps matching TRBD1 (6 bases). This CDR3 is built from 17 residues. Germline V gene lookup returns CDR1 LGHNA and CDR2 YNFKEQ. Trimming shortened V by 0 bases and J by 4 bases, and 13 bases separated the two germline ends. The CDR3 loop is CASSQDRGASYNSPLHF. The CDR3 nucleotides read TGTGCCAGCAGCCAAGATAGGGGGGCCTCATATAATTCACCCCTCCACTTT.

This clonotype has only a few counts. V usage is TRBV12-3 or TRBV12-4 and J usage is TRBJ2-1; 10 bases are shared with TRBD2. The junction had 9 bases not matched to a gene; V was cut back by 6 bases and J by 4 bases. CDR3 length: 16 amino acids. CDR3 in amino acids: CASSTSGKLGYNEQFF. The CDR3, as DNA: TGTGCCAGCAGCACTAGCGGGAAGTTGGGGTACAATGAGCAGTTCTTC.

This clonotype has only a few counts. The CDR3 DNA is TGTGCCAGCAGCAAAGTAAGACCAACCTCGGGCTACGAGCAGTACGTC. Translating it yields CASSKVRPTSGYEQYV. The genes are TRBV21-1 and TRBJ2-7. TRBV21-1 is noted as a pseudogene. The CDR3 loop spans 16 amino acids.

The chain employs TRBV20-1 and TRBJ1-6; TRBD1 matches at 10 bases. The CDR3 is made up of 18 amino acids. Per germline, CDR1 DFQATT and CDR2 SNEGSKA (reference sequence). V lost 2 bases and J lost 7; bases outside the gene matches: 14. The CDR3 sequence is CSARTGQGDHLRNSPLHF. The CDR3 DNA reads TGCAGTGCTAGAACCGGACAGGGGGACCATCTGCGGAATTCACCCCTCCACTTT.

This clonotype was found many times. The chain carries TRBV10-1 and TRBJ2-7; 10 bases map to TRBD2. This CDR3 has 15 amino acids. CDR1 WNHNN and CDR2 SYGVQD come from the germline V gene (reference sequence). V shed 4 bases, J shed 5 bases, and the junction held 8 bases outside the gene matches. This chain's CDR3 is CASSGDLTSGNEQYV. The CDR3 DNA sequence: TGCGCCAGCAGTGGGGACCTAACTAGCGGGAACGAGCAGTACGTC.

This clonotype occurred many times. The chain carries TRBV6-1 and TRBJ1-1; 9 nucleotides match TRBD1. CDR1 and CDR2 (germline): MNHNS, SASEGT. The CDR3 extends over 15 amino acids. J lost 4 bases, V lost 7 bases, and 10 bases had no gene match. The CDR3 loop is CASTRTGGKGTEAFF. CDR3 in DNA: TGTGCCAGCACCAGAACAGGGGGCAAAGGCACTGAAGCTTTCTTT.

This clonotype was seen at least ten times. The chain recombines TRBV24-1 with TRBJ2-3; tentatively, D is TRBD1 or TRBD2 (5 bases each). V lost 3 bases to trimming and J lost 0 bases, with 12 bases between them. The CDR3 is made up of 16 amino acids. Germline assignment: CDR1 KGHDR and CDR2 SFDVKD. CDR3 nucleotides: TGTGCCACCAGTGATCCAGGGACGACTAGCACAGATACGCAGTATTTT. Residues: CATSDPGTTSTDTQYF.

CDR3 region: CATSDQDVGGTQYF. The CDR3 region has the DNA TGTGCCACCAGTGACCAGGACGTTGGAGGGACCCAGTACTTC. The rearrangement links TRBV24-1 to TRBJ2-5, with D tentatively TRBD2 (5 bases). Germline V CDR1 and CDR2: KGHDR, SFDVKD. V gave up 4 bases and J gave up 7 bases, with 15 bases separating them. The CDR3 is made up of 14 amino acids.

This clonotype was picked up many times. The chain employs TRBV28 and TRBJ1-5; 9 bases agree with TRBD1. Germline assignment: CDR1 MDHEN and CDR2 SYDVKM. This CDR3 has 14 residues. V lost 5 bases, J lost 6 bases, and 5 bases stayed unmatched. The CDR3 region is CASSEDRGGQPQHF. DNA of the CDR3: TGTGCCAGCAGTGAGGACAGGGGCGGTCAGCCCCAGCATTTT. Filled out from reference TRBV28 and TRBJ1-5, the complete variable domain reads DVKVTQSSRYLVKRTGEKVFLECVQDMDHENMFWYRQDPGLGLRLIYFSYDVKMKEKGDIPEGYSVSREKKERFSLILESASTNQTSMYLCASSEDRGGQPQHFGDGTRLSIL.

The rearrangement links TRBV24-1 to TRBJ1-3, with no clear D. Trimming took off 3 bases at V and 3 bases at J, with 8 bases between the two ends. The CDR3 consists of 14 residues. Germline CDR1 reads KGHDR; CDR2 reads SFDVKD. The CDR3 here is CATSDPNFGNTIYF. The CDR3 nucleotides are TGTGCCACCAGTGATCCAAACTTTGGAAACACCATATATTTT.